The sequence of this TCR beta chain was determined in a study of Ad26.COV2.S vaccination and SARS-CoV-2 variants. In the study overall: Donor was in the COV1001 Ad26.COV2.S trial arm.

Indicated treatment: about 20 received Ad26.COV2.S at low or high dose, single or two shots; several received placebo; per-sample allocation not given. Day 63 after the first injection of vaccine or placebo was the sampling time. Built on an Ad26 vector, the vaccine expressed Wuhan-strain SARS-CoV-2 spike. This CDR3 is 16 amino acids long. Trimming left V 1 base short and J 5 bases short, with 16 bases between. Germline CDR1 reads MGHDK; CDR2 reads SYGVNS. This table comes from immunoSEQ multiplex PCR, and its TCRdb copy is limited to in-frame clones, with some not included. The table lists 350,000 to 500,000 clones, 75% to 95% of them singletons. This clone was counted between two and nine times.

This chain joins TRBV25-1 and TRBJ2-3; D gene ambiguous. Sequences were derived from peripheral blood, sampled in a trial of Ad26.COV2.S vaccine versus placebo. This clonotype was sampled from a person between 18 and 65 years old who received the Ad26.COV2.S COVID-19 vaccine or a placebo. CDR3 DNA: TGTGCCAGCAGTGAATTCCCGTCATCAATCCAAGATACGCAGTATTTT. It yields the protein CASSEFPSSIQDTQYF.